This TCR beta chain was sequenced in a study of shared clonotypes between healthy human individuals (dated by TCRdb to the early 2020s). Looking at the study overall: The cohort comprised a couple of women and a few men aged 18 to 49 years. For each donor, CD4 naive and CD4 memory were each run on three plates, CD8 naive on two plates, and CD8 memory on one plate. The study deeply sequenced blood TCR repertoires of roughly five healthy adults to estimate repertoire size and the extent of clonotype sharing between individuals. To increase sequencing depth and limit assay-specific biases, TCR repertoire library preparation and sequencing were carried out by different laboratories using diverse techniques. Between about 0.8 and 9 billion PBMCs per donor were obtained by leukapheresis.

TCR CDR3 regions were amplified from genomic DNA by multiplex PCR using the deep immunoSEQ assay. For each cell subset, the extracted genomic DNA was distributed evenly across all wells of several immunoSEQ 96-well plates, and each plate served as one replicate. For sorted subsets, each replicate PCR was loaded with 200 ng genomic DNA, equivalent to 30,000 to 35,000 T cell genomes. Purified libraries were quantified with a Qubit 3.0 fluorometer, sized on a Bioanalyzer 2100, and re-quantified with the KAPA Library Quantification kit. Every immunoSEQ 96-well plate was sequenced on a dedicated single-read 150-cycle Illumina NextSeq 550 flow cell. The study's own analysis went as follows. Because the immunoSEQ output held only junctional sequences and lacked quality scores, the filtering could not match the filtering applied to full-length reads. To assign V/J genes and CDR3, sequences were annotated against IMGT germline references using PyIR, a Python wrapper for IgBLAST v1.9. Reads with weak V/J assignments (E-value above 1e-6), missing CDR3, stop codons, out-of-frame junctions, or ambiguous translated residues were removed. V3J clonotypes were defined as sequences sharing the same inferred V gene, J gene, and CDR3 amino acid sequence. To compute the percentage overlap between repertoires, the number of shared unique clonotypes was divided by the size of the smaller repertoire. Three approaches were used to assess repertoire richness: RTK rarefaction, the Chao1 estimator, and Recon v2.1 estimates of unobserved clonotypes. For all TCRbeta clonotypes obtained by the gDNA method from a handful of donors, generation probabilities were computed with OLGA. Entries here come from immuneACCESS through TCRdb and include only in-frame sequences with V and J called. Some clones fail to appear in such tables; in the studies checked, an unresolved V gene covers under half of the shortfall, and the cause of the remainder is unknown. V, J and clone size derive from that table, while D and trimming were established from the DNA sequence. For this sample the table gives roughly 2,000,000 clones, of which about 94% were detected only once. In total, the top ten clones hold roughly 1.7% of the sample.

Of note for this clone: Which antigen it targets is not known. Qualities for individual bases were not recorded, and no much larger clone is one base off.

What the research found in general, with its limitations: Rarefaction of sorted-subset datasets indicated incomplete sequencing despite the large sequencing depth. Sampling was restricted to blood, and TCR repertoires in tissues likely differ from the TCR repertoires found in blood. Higher generation probabilities were observed for clonotypes shared by all four sorted-subset donors than for non-shared clonotypes. Pairwise subsampling led to the expectation that sequencing depth would affect the degree of clonotype sharing among donors. Across a handful of donors, about 4.5% of naive CD4, 3.5% of naive CD8, roughly 2.3% of memory CD4, and over 0.35% of memory CD8 clonotypes were shared. Because the study included a small number of donors, the genetic and exposure-history diversity represented was limited. Naive subsets generally had larger estimated clonotype richness than memory subsets.

For the CD8 naive samples, CD45RO-negative cells were positively selected for CCR7, yielding a CD45RA+CCR7+ population from which TemRA cells were excluded. Donors were healthy HIV-negative adults with no recently reported acute infections or vaccinations. Only Caucasian adults living in Nashville, Tennessee, USA were represented among the donors. After blood collection by leukapheresis, PBMCs were isolated using Ficoll-Histopaque density gradient centrifugation and then cryopreserved in the vapor phase of liquid nitrogen. Purity and quantity of every magnetically sorted T cell population were checked by analytical flow cytometry. Each sorted fraction had its genomic DNA isolated and then quantified by UV absorbance on a Nanodrop 2000c. The germline ends are 10 bases apart after V is trimmed by 4 bases and J by 3 bases. The CDR3 spans 13 residues, from the cysteine through the phenylalanine. Only the CDR3 DNA is retained, 39 bases long and in frame from the first base. According to the germline V gene (reference sequence), CDR1 reads SGHNT and CDR2 reads YYREEE.

Material for sequencing was naive CD8+ T cells from PBMCs. What this sample's cell subset or site label stands for: CD45RA+CCR7+. The receptor comes from a man younger than 30 in good health. Some clones in this sample may be carry-over from other donors' samples. The chain was built from TRBV5-4 and TRBJ1-1; the D gene lacks a confident call. In nucleotides, the sequence is TGTGCCAGCAGCCCCTACCGGGACACTGAAGCTTTCTTT. This is translated as CASSPYRDTEAFF.